This T cell receptor (beta chain) was captured in a study of radiotherapy plus CTLA-4 blockade in lung cancer. Regarding the study as a whole: Peripheral blood showed expansion of tumor-derived TCR clones after radiotherapy and ipilimumab.

The CDR3 runs 14 residues. The germline CDR1 and CDR2 sequences are KGHSH and LQKENI. The ends lost 3 bases at V and 6 bases at J; junction bases unmatched: 7. As concerns this clone: What it recognizes is unknown.

TCRdb keeps only in-frame clones here, not all; method: immunoSEQ multiplex PCR. The sample has about 36,000 clones; 55% to 75% are singletons. The sequencing here drew on peripheral blood, taken from a patient treated with radiotherapy plus ipilimumab. This rearrangement joins TRBV18 to TRBJ2-7, with 8 bases lining up with TRBD2. The TCR originated in a human donor with non-small cell lung cancer who had stable disease on radiotherapy plus ipilimumab. DNA for the CDR3: TGTGCCAGCTCACCCCTGCGGGGGGAAGGCGAGCAGTACTTC. Translated, it gives CASSPLRGEGEQYF.